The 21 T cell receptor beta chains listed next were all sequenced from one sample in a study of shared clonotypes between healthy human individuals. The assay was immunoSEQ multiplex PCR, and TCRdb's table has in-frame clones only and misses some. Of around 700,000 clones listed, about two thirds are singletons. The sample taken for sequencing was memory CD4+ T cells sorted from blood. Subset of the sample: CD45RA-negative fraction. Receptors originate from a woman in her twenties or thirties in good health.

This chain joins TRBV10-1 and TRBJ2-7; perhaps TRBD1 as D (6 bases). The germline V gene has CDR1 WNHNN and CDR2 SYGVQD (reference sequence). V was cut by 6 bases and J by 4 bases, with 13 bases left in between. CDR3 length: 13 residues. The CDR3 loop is CASSRDTKYEQYF. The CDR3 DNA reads TGCGCCAGCAGCCGGGACACAAAATACGAGCAGTACTTC.

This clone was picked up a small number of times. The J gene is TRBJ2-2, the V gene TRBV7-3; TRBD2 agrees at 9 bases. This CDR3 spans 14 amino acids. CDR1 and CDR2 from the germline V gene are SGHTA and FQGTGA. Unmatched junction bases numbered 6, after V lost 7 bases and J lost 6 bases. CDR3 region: CASKPVAGAGELFF. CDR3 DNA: TGTGCCAGCAAACCGGTAGCGGGGGCCGGGGAGCTGTTTTTT.

Written as DNA, the CDR3 is TGTGCCAGCTCACCAGTTGAGGGCAATCAGCCCCAGCATTTT. Protein product: CASSPVEGNQPQHF. The J gene is TRBJ1-5, the V gene TRBV18; D call uncertain. The V and J ends lost 2 bases and 2 bases respectively, with 7 bases between them. The length of the CDR3 is 14 residues. Germline CDR1 reads KGHSH; CDR2 reads LQKENI.

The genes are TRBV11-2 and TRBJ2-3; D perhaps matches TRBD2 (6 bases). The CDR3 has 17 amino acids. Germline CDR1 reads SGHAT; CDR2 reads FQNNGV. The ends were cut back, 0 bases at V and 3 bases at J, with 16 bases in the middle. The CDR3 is CASSLDRRRDGTDTQYF. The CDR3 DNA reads TGTGCCAGCAGCTTAGATCGTCGGCGGGATGGGACAGATACGCAGTATTTT.

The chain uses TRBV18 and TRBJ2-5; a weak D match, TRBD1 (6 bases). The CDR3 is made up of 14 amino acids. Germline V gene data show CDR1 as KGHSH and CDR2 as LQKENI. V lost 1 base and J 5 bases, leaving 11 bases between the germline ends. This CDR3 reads CASSPLDSYETQYF. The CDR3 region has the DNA TGTGCCAGCTCACCACTGGACAGTTATGAGACCCAGTACTTC.

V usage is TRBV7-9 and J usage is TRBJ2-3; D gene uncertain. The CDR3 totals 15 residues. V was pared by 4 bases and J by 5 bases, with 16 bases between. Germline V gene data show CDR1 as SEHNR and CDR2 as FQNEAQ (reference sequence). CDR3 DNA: TGTGCCAGCAGCTCGCCGCCCCCAGCGAGAGATACGCAGTATTTT. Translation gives CASSSPPPARDTQYF.

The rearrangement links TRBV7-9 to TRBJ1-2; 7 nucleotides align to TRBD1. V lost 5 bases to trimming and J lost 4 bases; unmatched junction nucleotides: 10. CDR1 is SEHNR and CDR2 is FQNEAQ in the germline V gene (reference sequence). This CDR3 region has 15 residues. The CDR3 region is CASSQAQGTAYGYTF. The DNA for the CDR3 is TGTGCCAGCAGCCAGGCGCAAGGGACAGCCTATGGCTACACCTTC. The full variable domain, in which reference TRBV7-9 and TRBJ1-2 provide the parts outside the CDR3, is DTGVSQNPRHKITKRGQNVTFRCDPISEHNRLYWYRQTLGQGPEFLTYFQNEAQLEKSRLLSDRFSAERPKGSFSTLEIQRTEQGDSAMYLCASSQAQGTAYGYTFGSGTRLTVV.

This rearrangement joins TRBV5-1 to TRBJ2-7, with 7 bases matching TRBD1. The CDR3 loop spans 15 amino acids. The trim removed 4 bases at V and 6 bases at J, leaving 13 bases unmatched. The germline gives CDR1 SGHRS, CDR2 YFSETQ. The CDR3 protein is CASSPGTEEGREQYF. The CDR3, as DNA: TGCGCCAGCAGCCCGGGGACAGAGGAAGGACGCGAGCAGTACTTC. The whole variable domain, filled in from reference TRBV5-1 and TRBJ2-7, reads KAGVTQTPRYLIKTRGQQVTLSCSPISGHRSVSWYQQTPGQGLQFLFEYFSETQRNKGNFPGRFSGRQFSNSRSEMNVSTLELGDSALYLCASSPGTEEGREQYFGPGTRLTVT.

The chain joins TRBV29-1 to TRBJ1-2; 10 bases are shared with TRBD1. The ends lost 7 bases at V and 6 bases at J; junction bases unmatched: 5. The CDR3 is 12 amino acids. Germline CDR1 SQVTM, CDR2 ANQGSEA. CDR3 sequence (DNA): TGCAGCGGATTAGGACAGGGGGATGGCTACACCTTC. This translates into CSGLGQGDGYTF.

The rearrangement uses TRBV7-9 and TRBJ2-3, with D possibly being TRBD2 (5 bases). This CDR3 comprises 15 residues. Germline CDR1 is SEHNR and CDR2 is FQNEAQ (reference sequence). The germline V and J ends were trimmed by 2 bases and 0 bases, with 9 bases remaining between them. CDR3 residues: CASSLTRLSTDTQYF. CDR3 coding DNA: TGTGCCAGCAGCTTAACTAGGCTGAGCACAGATACGCAGTATTTT.

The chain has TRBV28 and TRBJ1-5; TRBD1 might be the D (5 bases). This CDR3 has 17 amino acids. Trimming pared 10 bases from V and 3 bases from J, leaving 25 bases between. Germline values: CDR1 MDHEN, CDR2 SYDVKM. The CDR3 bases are TGTGCCACTTGGCGTTCGGGGGGTCGGGGTTACAATCAGCCCCAGCATTTT. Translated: CATWRSGGRGYNQPQHF.

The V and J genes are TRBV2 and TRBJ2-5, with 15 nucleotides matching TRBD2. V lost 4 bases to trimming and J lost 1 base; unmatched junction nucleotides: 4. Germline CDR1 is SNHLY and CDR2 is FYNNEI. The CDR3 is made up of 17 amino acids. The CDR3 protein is CASSGGLAGGLQETQYF. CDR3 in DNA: TGTGCCAGCAGTGGGGGACTAGCGGGAGGACTCCAAGAGACCCAGTACTTC.

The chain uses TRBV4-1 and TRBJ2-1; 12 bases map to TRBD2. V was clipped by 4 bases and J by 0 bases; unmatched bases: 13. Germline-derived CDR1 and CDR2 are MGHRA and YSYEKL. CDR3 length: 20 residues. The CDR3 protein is CASSPGGLAGRDGSYNEQFF. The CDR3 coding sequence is TGCGCCAGCAGCCCGGGGGGACTAGCGGGCCGAGACGGCTCCTACAATGAGCAGTTCTTC.

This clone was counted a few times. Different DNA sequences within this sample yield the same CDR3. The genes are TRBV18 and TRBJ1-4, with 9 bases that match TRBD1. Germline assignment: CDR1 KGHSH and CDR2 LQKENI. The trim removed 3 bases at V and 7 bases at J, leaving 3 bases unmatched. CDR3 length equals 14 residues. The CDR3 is CASSPGQGSEKLFF. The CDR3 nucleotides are TGTGCCAGCTCACCGGGACAGGGAAGTGAAAAACTGTTTTTT.

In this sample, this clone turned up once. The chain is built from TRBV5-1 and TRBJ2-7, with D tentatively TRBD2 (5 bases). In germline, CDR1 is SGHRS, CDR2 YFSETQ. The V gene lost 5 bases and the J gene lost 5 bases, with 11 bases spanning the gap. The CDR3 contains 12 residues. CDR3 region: CASRRANDEQYF. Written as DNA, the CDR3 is TGCGCCAGCAGGAGGGCTAACGACGAGCAGTACTTC.

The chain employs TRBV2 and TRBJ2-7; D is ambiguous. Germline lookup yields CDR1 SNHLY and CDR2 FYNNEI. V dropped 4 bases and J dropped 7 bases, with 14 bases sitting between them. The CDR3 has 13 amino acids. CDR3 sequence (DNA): TGTGCCAGCAGTGCGGAAACAGTGAGGGAGCAGTACTTC. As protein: CASSAETVREQYF.

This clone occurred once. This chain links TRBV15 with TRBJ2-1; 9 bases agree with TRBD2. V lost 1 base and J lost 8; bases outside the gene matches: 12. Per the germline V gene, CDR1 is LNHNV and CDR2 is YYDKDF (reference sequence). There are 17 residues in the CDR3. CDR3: CATSRGGAGLAAHEQFF. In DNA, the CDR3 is TGTGCCACCAGCAGAGGTGGAGCGGGACTAGCAGCGCATGAGCAGTTCTTC.

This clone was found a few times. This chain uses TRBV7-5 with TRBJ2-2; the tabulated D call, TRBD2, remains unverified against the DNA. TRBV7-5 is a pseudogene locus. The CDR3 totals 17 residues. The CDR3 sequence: CVRSAPHWRENTGELFF. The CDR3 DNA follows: TGTGTCAGAAGCGCACCTCATTGGCGGGAAAACACCGGGGAGCTGTTTTTT.

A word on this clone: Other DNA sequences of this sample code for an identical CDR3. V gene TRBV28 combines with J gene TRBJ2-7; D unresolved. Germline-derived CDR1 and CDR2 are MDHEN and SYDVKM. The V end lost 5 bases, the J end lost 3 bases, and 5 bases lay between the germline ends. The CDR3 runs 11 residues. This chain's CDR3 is CASSTFYEQYF. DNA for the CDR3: TGTGCCAGCAGTACTTTCTACGAGCAGTACTTC.

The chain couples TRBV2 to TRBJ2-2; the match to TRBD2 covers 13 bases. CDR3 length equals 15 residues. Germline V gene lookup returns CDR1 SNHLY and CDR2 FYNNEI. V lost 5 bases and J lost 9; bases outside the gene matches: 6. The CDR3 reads CASSSGLAGARELFF. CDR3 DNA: TGTGCCAGCAGTTCCGGACTAGCGGGAGCCCGGGAGCTGTTTTTT.

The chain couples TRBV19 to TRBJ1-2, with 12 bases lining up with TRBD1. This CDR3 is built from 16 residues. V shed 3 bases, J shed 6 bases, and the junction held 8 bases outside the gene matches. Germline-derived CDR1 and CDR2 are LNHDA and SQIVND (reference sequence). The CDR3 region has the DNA TGTGCCAGTAGTATCGGGACAGGGGGCGCGTGGGATGGCTACACCTTC. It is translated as CASSIGTGGAWDGYTF.